This T cell receptor beta chain was sequenced for a study of T cell repertoires in cytomegalovirus infection. Study details: CMV epitopes that were recently identified and HLA-C-restricted were used alongside well-studied HLA-B-restricted ones. From public TCR beta signatures came an indication of both CMV infection and matching HLA type. Study outcomes and limitations: In two of eight donors, the top clonotype was HLA-C-restricted CMV-specific. Cumulative frequency (of public TCR beta family members) identified carriers of CMV plus the relevant HLA.

This clonotype was seen repeatedly, ten times or more. Its cognate antigen is unknown. MiXCR was run by TCRdb on the reads, yielding one entry per CDR3 protein. Here the sample spans hundreds of thousands of distinct CDR3 sequences, about 30% being singletons. The J segment lost 2 bases and the V segment lost 0 bases, leaving 4 bases of the junction unmatched. The CDR3 extends over 16 amino acids. Per germline, CDR1 SGHTA and CDR2 FQGNSA. The TCR originated in a human donor in good health (CMV status not recorded). Some clones in this sample may be carry-over from other donors' samples. Source: cultured PBMCs, taken from culture after CMV antigen stimulation. The chain is built from TRBV7-2 and TRBJ1-2, with TRBD1 matching over 9 bases. CDR3 in amino acids: CASSLAQGAYNYGYTF. The CDR3 nucleotides are TGTGCCAGCAGCTTAGCACAGGGGGCCTACAACTATGGCTACACCTTC. The entire variable domain, with the rest obtained from reference TRBV7-2 and TRBJ1-2, is as follows: GAGVSQSPSNKVTEKGKDVELRCDPISGHTALYWYRQSLGQGLEFLIYFQGNSAPDKSGLPSDRFSAERTGGSVSTLTIQRTQQEDSAVYLCASSLAQGAYNYGYTFGSGTRLTVV.